Listed below are T cell receptor beta chains from one sample, sequenced in a study of T cells after yellow fever vaccination. TCRdb itself ran the 5' RACE reads through MiXCR, one entry per CDR3 protein. The sample records some 130,000 distinct CDR3 sequences, approximately 6.6% being singletons. This specimen consisted of CD4+ T cells sorted from PBMCs, obtained 10 days after the yellow fever booster vaccination. These receptors all come from a man under 40 who received the YFV17D yellow fever vaccine. Both conserved end residues are part of each CDR3. The order of the fields is CDR3 DNA, CDR3 protein, clone size, D gene, V gene, J gene. The D gene is left open where the match is weak. Size values are once, few and many counts, or a class for expanded clones, and some rows have none.

DNA: TGTGCCTGGACAGGACAGCTTAATGAAAAACTGTTTTTT
CDR3: CAWTGQLNEKLFF
size: NA
D: NA
V: TRBV30
J: TRBJ1-4

DNA: TGTGCCAGCCAAACGGGGGGCGCGAGGTCCGCTGAAGCTTTCTTT
CDR3: CASQTGGARSAEAFF
size: NA
D: NA
V: TRBV12-3/TRBV12-4
J: TRBJ1-1

DNA: TGTGCCAGCAGTTACTCGAGCGGTTCTGGAAACACCATATATTTT
CDR3: CASSYSSGSGNTIYF
size: many
D: NA
V: TRBV6-5
J: TRBJ1-3

DNA: TGTGCCAGCAGCTTCGGTAGCGGACAAGAGACCCAGTACTTC
CDR3: CASSFGSGQETQYF
size: many
D: NA
V: TRBV7-3
J: TRBJ2-5

DNA: TGTGCCAGCTCGCTCCCTCGCGGCCAGGGGGCGCAGGGCTACACCTTC
CDR3: CASSLPRGQGAQGYTF
size: many
D: TRBD1
V: TRBV18
J: TRBJ1-2

DNA: TGTGCCAGCAGAAACGGAGGGCGTGGAAACACCATATATTTT
CDR3: CASRNGGRGNTIYF
size: NA
D: NA
V: TRBV7-2
J: TRBJ1-3

DNA: TGTACCTTCAGACTACCCGGACTAGCGGGAGGTCCCGGCACCGGGGAGCTGTTTTTT
CDR3: CTFRLPGLAGGPGTGELFF
size: NA
D: TRBD2
V: TRBV12-3/TRBV12-4
J: TRBJ2-2

DNA: TGTGCCACACGGAGGTCCACTCAGGAGACCCAGTACTTC
CDR3: CATRRSTQETQYF
size: NA
D: NA
V: TRBV19
J: TRBJ2-5

DNA: TGTGCCAGCAGCTTGAAGACTAGCGGGGACACCGGGGAGCTGTTTTTT
CDR3: CASSLKTSGDTGELFF
size: few
D: TRBD2
V: TRBV5-4
J: TRBJ2-2

DNA: TGTGCCAGCAGCTTCTCCGACTTAGCGGGAGGGGCAGATACGCAGTATTTT
CDR3: CASSFSDLAGGADTQYF
size: NA
D: TRBD2
V: TRBV5-4
J: TRBJ2-3

DNA: TGTGCCAGCAGTCCAGCGAGCACCTACAATGAGCAGTTCTTC
CDR3: CASSPASTYNEQFF
size: many
D: NA
V: TRBV12-3/TRBV12-4
J: TRBJ2-1

DNA: TGTGCCACCAGCAGAGATCCGGGTGAGGGTCGGGAGCCTTGGGAGACCCAGTACTTC
CDR3: CATSRDPGEGREPWETQYF
size: many
D: NA
V: TRBV15
J: TRBJ2-5

DNA: TGTGCCACCAGTGACCCGGGCCACAACACCGGGGAGCTGTTTTTT
CDR3: CATSDPGHNTGELFF
size: many
D: NA
V: TRBV24-1
J: TRBJ2-2